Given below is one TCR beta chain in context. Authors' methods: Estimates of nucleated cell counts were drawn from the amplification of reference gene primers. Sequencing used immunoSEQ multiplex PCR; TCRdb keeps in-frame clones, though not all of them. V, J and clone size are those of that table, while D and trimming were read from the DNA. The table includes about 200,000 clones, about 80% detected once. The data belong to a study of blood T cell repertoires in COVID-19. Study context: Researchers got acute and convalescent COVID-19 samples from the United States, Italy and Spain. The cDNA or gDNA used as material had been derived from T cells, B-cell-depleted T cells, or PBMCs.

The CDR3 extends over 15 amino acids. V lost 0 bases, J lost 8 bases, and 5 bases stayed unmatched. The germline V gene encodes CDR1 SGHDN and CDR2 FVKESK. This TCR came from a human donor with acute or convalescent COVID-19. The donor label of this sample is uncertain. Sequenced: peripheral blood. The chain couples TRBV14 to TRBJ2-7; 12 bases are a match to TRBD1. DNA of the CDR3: TGTGCCAGCAGCCAAGAAGGGACAGGGGGCCTTAAGCAGTACTTC. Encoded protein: CASSQEGTGGLKQYF.